This T cell receptor (beta chain) was identified in a study of shared clonotypes between healthy human individuals. CDR1 and CDR2 (germline): GTSNPN, SVGIG (reference sequence). V was cut by 0 bases and J by 4 bases, with 16 bases left in between. The CDR3 runs 16 residues. This clone was detected once. Assay: immunoSEQ multiplex PCR; the TCRdb copy retains only in-frame clones and omits some. The profile covers millions of clones, with 85% to 95% appearing a single time and under 0.15% taken by the ten largest. This receptor was obtained from a man between 18 and 29 years old in good health. The source material was naive CD4+ T cells sorted from blood. Indicated subset: CD45RA+ positively selected. The J gene is TRBJ2-1, the V gene TRBV30; tentative D call: TRBD2 (5 bases). This CDR3 is CAWSVRAGLPYNEQFF. The CDR3 coding sequence is TGTGCCTGGAGTGTACGGGCGGGCCTTCCTTACAATGAGCAGTTCTTC.